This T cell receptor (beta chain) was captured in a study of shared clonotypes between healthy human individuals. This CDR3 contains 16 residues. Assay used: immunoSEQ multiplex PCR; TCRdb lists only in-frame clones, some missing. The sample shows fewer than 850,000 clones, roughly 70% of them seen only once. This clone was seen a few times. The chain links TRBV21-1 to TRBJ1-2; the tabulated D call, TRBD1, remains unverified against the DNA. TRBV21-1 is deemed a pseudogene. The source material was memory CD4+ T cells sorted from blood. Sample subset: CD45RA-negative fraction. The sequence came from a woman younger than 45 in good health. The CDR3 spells CASSRPQGQWDYGYTF. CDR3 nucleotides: TGTGCCAGCAGCCGTCCCCAGGGACAGTGGGACTATGGCTACACCTTC.